Below are 14 T cell receptor beta chains sequenced from a single sample in a study of T cells in Graves' hyperthyroidism and ophthalmopathy (dated by TCRdb to 2018 to 2020). Libraries were made using multiplex PCR. TCRdb names Illumina HiSeq 2000 as the instrument used. Amplification of TCR beta CDR3 regions was carried out from RNA transcripts. The TCR CDR3 was subjected to a first round of RT-PCR using the HTBI primer set and the Qiagen OneStep RT-PCR kit. The public reads were reprocessed in TCRdb via fastp at Q25 and MiXCR, keeping in-frame beta chains. Duplicate CDR3 protein sequences are folded into a single record with the most common DNA and genes. This sample has roughly 710,000 distinct CDR3 sequences in its table, and 35% of those were observed once. In total, the top ten clones hold around 30% of the sample. Sequences were obtained from blood. Receptors were obtained from a woman between 40 and 50 years old with Graves' hyperthyroidism.

The table lists this clonotype with a few counts. This chain links TRBV19 with TRBJ1-6; D is ambiguous. CDR1 LNHDA and CDR2 SQIVND come from the germline V gene (reference sequence). This CDR3 is 15 amino acids long. V was pared by 7 bases and J by 1 base, with 11 bases between. CDR3 in DNA: TGTGCCAGTACCGACCGACGGTCCTATAATTCACCCCTCCACTTT. Translation: CASTDRRSYNSPLHF.

This clonotype was seen ten or more times. The chain uses TRBV25-1 and TRBJ1-5; a possible D gene is TRBD1 (6 bases). The CDR3 runs to 14 residues. V lost 4 bases and J 7 bases, leaving 14 bases between the germline ends. CDR1 is MGHDK, CDR2 SYGVNS, per germline. This CDR3 reads CASSVPGAGQPQHF. The CDR3 DNA follows: TGTGCCAGCAGTGTGCCGGGGGCGGGACAGCCCCAGCATTTT.

This clonotype was counted many times. The genes are TRBV24-1 and TRBJ1-5; possibly TRBD1 for D (6 bases). V shed 3 bases and J shed 5 bases, with 16 bases lying between them. Germline CDR1 reads KGHDR; CDR2 reads SFDVKD. CDR3 size: 16 residues. The CDR3 DNA follows: TGTGCCACCAGTGATCGAGGCAGGGGAAACGATCAGCCCCAGCATTTT. The encoded protein is CATSDRGRGNDQPQHF.

A remark on this clonotype: The junction does not match germline at one end; this may be a read error. The chain links TRBV5-1 to TRBJ2-2, with a weak D call TRBD2 (5 bases). The CDR3 runs 15 residues. Germline lookup yields CDR1 SGHRS and CDR2 YFSETQ. The CDR3 loop reads CASGLSGPSTGELFF. The CDR3 DNA reads TGTGCCAGCGGCTTAAGTGGCCCCAGCACCGGGGAGCTGTTTTTT.

This clonotype has more than one count but fewer than ten. The chain combines TRBV29-1 with TRBJ2-3; D remains ambiguous. Germline values: CDR1 SQVTM, CDR2 ANQGSEA. The CDR3 contains 12 residues. The DNA for the CDR3 is TGCACCACAACCGGTGACACAGATACGCAGTATTTT. It codes for CTTTGDTDTQYF.

In its sample, this clonotype was seen a few times. V and J are TRBV5-4 and TRBJ1-4; D uncertain. CDR3 length: 15 residues. Looked up from germline, CDR1 is SGHNT and CDR2 is YYREEE (reference sequence). V lost 0 bases, J lost 6 bases, and 12 bases lay in between. In DNA form, the CDR3 reads TGTGCCAGCAGCTTGGCCGTTGGGAGGGATGAAAAACTGTTTTTT. Protein sequence: CASSLAVGRDEKLFF.

In the case of this clonotype: One end of the junction fails to match germline, which may point to a read error. J is TRBJ2-6 and V is TRBV10-3, with D possibly TRBD1 on 5 matching bases. This CDR3 has 16 amino acids. The germline V gene encodes CDR1 ENHRY and CDR2 SYGVKD. The CDR3 spells CAILPDASSGANVLTF. CDR3 coding DNA: TGTGCCATCCTTCCGGATGCTAGTTCTGGGGCTAACGTCCTGACTTTC.

Remarks on this clonotype: Germline is not matched at one junction end, which may reflect a read error. The chain couples TRBV29-1 to TRBJ1-2; 7 nucleotides match TRBD1. Germline V gene data show CDR1 as SQVTM and CDR2 as ANQGSEA. CDR3 length: 12 amino acids. The CDR3 bases are TGCAGCATTGATGACAGGGCCTATGGCTACACCTTC. It is translated as CSIDDRAYGYTF.

This clonotype was seen repeatedly, ten times or more. The genes are TRBV20-1 and TRBJ1-5; D gene unclear. CDR3 size: 12 residues. The germline V gene has CDR1 DFQATT and CDR2 SNEGSKA (reference sequence). Trimming removed 2 bases from V and 5 bases from J, with 7 bases in between. This CDR3 is CSARWVDQPQHF. CDR3 in DNA: TGCAGTGCTAGATGGGTAGATCAGCCCCAGCATTTT.

The V gene is TRBV5-1, the J gene TRBJ1-1; D perhaps matches TRBD1 (6 bases). V shed 3 bases and J shed 2 bases, with 23 bases lying between them. The germline V gene has CDR1 SGHRS and CDR2 YFSETQ. The CDR3 runs to 18 residues. As DNA, the CDR3 is TGCGCCAGCAGCTCTCGAATGGCACAGGGAGAGCGAAACACTGAAGCTTTCTTT. It specifies CASSSRMAQGERNTEAFF. Looking up the rest from reference TRBV5-1 and TRBJ1-1 gives the full variable domain: KAGVTQTPRYLIKTRGQQVTLSCSPISGHRSVSWYQQTPGQGLQFLFEYFSETQRNKGNFPGRFSGRQFSNSRSEMNVSTLELGDSALYLCASSSRMAQGERNTEAFFGQGTRLTVV.

The CDR3 here is CASSLTGNTGDEQYF. The CDR3 DNA is TGCGCCAGCAGCCTGACAGGGAACACCGGGGACGAGCAGTACTTC. This sequence joins TRBV5-1 and TRBJ2-7; 7 bases map to TRBD1. This CDR3 comprises 15 residues. The V gene's germline CDR1 is SGHRS and CDR2 YFSETQ. The J segment lost 5 bases and the V segment lost 4 bases, leaving 12 bases of the junction unmatched.

This clonotype was observed many times. The chain links TRBV7-2 to TRBJ2-5, with D perhaps matching TRBD1 (5 bases). The V and J ends lost 6 bases and 1 base respectively, with 12 bases between them. The CDR3 runs 14 residues. Per germline, CDR1 SGHTA and CDR2 FQGNSA. CDR3 amino acids: CASSLTDSQETQYF. In DNA form, the CDR3 reads TGTGCCAGCAGTCTTACCGACAGCCAAGAGACCCAGTACTTC. Using reference TRBV7-2 and TRBJ2-5 for the parts outside the CDR3, the full variable domain is GAGVSQSPSNKVTEKGKDVELRCDPISGHTALYWYRQSLGQGLEFLIYFQGNSAPDKSGLPSDRFSAERTGGSVSTLTIQRTQQEDSAVYLCASSLTDSQETQYFGPGTRLLVL.

Points on this clonotype: Compared with germline, one end of the junction differs, possibly owing to a read error. This chain uses TRBV7-9 with TRBJ1-1, with 10 bases lining up with TRBD1. This CDR3 has 14 amino acids. The germline gives CDR1 SEHNR, CDR2 FQNEAQ (reference sequence). The DNA of the CDR3 is TGTACCAGCAGACCCCGGGACAGGGGAGTTGAAGCTTTCTTT. It specifies CTSRPRDRGVEAFF.

This clonotype occurred a few times. This chain uses TRBV11-2 with TRBJ2-6; 7 positions match TRBD1. The CDR3 runs 18 residues. J was trimmed by 0 bases and V by 10 bases; bases with no gene match: 15. Per germline, CDR1 SGHAT and CDR2 FQNNGV. CDR3 residues: CATRSTGPTISGANVLTF. The CDR3 DNA reads as TGTGCCACCAGGTCGACAGGGCCTACTATCTCTGGGGCCAACGTCCTGACTTTC.